The rows below give T cell receptor beta chains drawn from one sample of a study of blood T cell repertoires in COVID-19. Data came from immunoSEQ multiplex PCR; TCRdb stores just in-frame clones and leaves some out. The table includes about 250,000 clones, about nine tenths detected once. The sample taken for sequencing was PBMCs or T cells enriched from blood (not recorded which). Receptors were obtained from a man between 40 and 49 years old who had recovered from COVID-19. Each CDR3 is given with its conserved first and last residue. Each record gives: clone size, V gene, J gene, D gene, CDR3 protein, CDR3 DNA. D genes are given only for firm matches. Size is omitted from some rows. Given values are once, few, many or a class for expanded clones.

-,TRBV30,TRBJ1-1,-,CAWTQGTEAFF,TGTGCCTGGACACAGGGCACTGAAGCTTTCTTT
once,TRBV7-9,TRBJ2-3,-,CASSRRGSSTDTQYF,TGTGCCAGCAGCCGCAGGGGTTCTAGCACAGATACGCAGTATTTT
-,TRBV5-8,TRBJ1-5,-,CASSFPGQPQHF,TGTGCCAGCAGCTTCCCGGGACAGCCCCAGCATTTT
-,TRBV9,TRBJ2-7,TRBD2,CASSVSTSGGTYEQYF,TGTGCCAGCAGCGTCTCGACTAGCGGAGGGACCTACGAGCAGTACTTC
-,TRBV5-1,TRBJ1-2,-,CASSLGTAYGYTF,TGCGCCAGCAGCTTGGGGACTGCCTATGGCTACACCTTC
-,TRBV29-1,TRBJ1-2,-,CSVDLYGYTF,TGCAGCGTTGACCTCTATGGCTACACCTTC
-,TRBV10-1,TRBJ2-3,TRBD2,CASSEGLAGSSDTQYF,TGCGCCAGCAGTGAGGGGCTAGCGGGTAGCTCAGATACGCAGTATTTT
-,TRBV11-2,TRBJ2-1,-,CASSFSLGQTPNYNEQFF,TGTGCCAGCAGTTTTTCCCTGGGACAAACACCAAACTACAATGAGCAGTTCTTC
-,TRBV6-5,TRBJ1-4,-,CASSSQGHLEKLFF,TGTGCCAGCAGTTCCCAGGGTCATCTGGAAAAACTGTTTTTT
-,TRBV19,TRBJ1-5,-,CATSPHGGKGNQPQHF,TGTGCCACCTCACCTCACGGGGGGAAAGGAAATCAGCCCCAGCATTTT
-,TRBV30,TRBJ2-2,-,CAGKRLVGPGELFF,TGTGCCGGAAAACGACTAGTAGGTCCCGGGGAGCTGTTTTTT
-,TRBV2,TRBJ1-1,TRBD1,CASSEAGTANTEAFF,TGTGCCAGCAGTGAAGCGGGGACAGCCAACACTGAAGCTTTCTTT
-,TRBV7-2,TRBJ2-1,-,CASSLAGALDFEQFF,TGTGCCAGCAGCTTAGCTGGGGCCCTAGACTTTGAGCAGTTCTTC
-,TRBV19,TRBJ1-2,-,CASSIGLGQGYTF,TGTGCCAGTAGTATTGGGCTGGGTCAAGGCTACACCTTC
-,TRBV5-1,TRBJ1-4,-,CASSLSWGRLEKLFF,TGCGCCAGCAGCTTGAGTTGGGGGCGCTTGGAAAAACTGTTTTTT
few,TRBV5-1,TRBJ2-7,-,CASSLGLGLEEQYF,TGCGCCAGCAGCTTGGGTTTAGGATTGGAGGAGCAGTACTTC
-,TRBV9,TRBJ2-1,TRBD2,CASSPTSGGYNEQFF,TGTGCCAGCAGCCCAACTAGCGGGGGATACAATGAGCAGTTCTTC
-,TRBV28,TRBJ2-7,-,CASMGAAPAASEQYF,TGTGCCAGCATGGGGGCCGCCCCTGCGGCTTCCGAGCAGTACTTC
-,TRBV18,TRBJ2-1,TRBD1,CASSPRTGNNEQFF,TGTGCCAGCTCCCCCAGGACAGGAAACAATGAGCAGTTCTTC
-,TRBV7-8,TRBJ2-3,-,CASSLDYTDTQYF,TGTGCCAGCAGCTTAGACTACACAGATACGCAGTATTTT
-,TRBV29-1,TRBJ2-3,-,CSVVSGTSTDTQYF,TGCAGCGTTGTCTCAGGAACTAGCACAGATACGCAGTATTTT